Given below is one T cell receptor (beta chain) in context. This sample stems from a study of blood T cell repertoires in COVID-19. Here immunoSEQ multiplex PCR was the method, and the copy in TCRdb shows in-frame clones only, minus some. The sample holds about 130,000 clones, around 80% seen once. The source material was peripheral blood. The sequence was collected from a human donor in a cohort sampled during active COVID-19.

CDR3 residues: CASSSPGQGTLYSNQPQHF. CDR3 sequence (DNA): TGTGCCAGCAGTTCTCCGGGACAGGGAACTTTGTATAGCAATCAGCCCCAGCATTTT. The V gene is TRBV28, the J gene TRBJ1-5; 9 nucleotides align to TRBD1. This CDR3 is 19 amino acids long. The V segment lost 4 bases and the J segment 0 bases; nucleotides outside the gene matches: 13. Germline assignment: CDR1 MDHEN and CDR2 SYDVKM.